Listed below are T cell receptor beta chains from one sample, sequenced in a study of T-cell memory formation after mild COVID-19. TCRdb itself ran the 5' RACE reads through MiXCR, one entry per CDR3 protein. The table records 200,000 to 300,000 distinct CDR3 sequences, 15% of them present only once. The source material was PBMCs or a T cell subset sorted from them (not recorded which). The receptors derive from an adult woman who had mild COVID-19 (a few samples of this study predate the infection). Cell type and time point are not known. Both conserved end residues are part of each CDR3. A D gene is named only where the DNA matches it firmly.

TRBJ1-1 | NA | TRBV29-1 | CSVDQGREAFF
TRBJ2-3 | NA | TRBV11-2 | CASSLDWGADTQYF
TRBJ1-2 | NA | TRBV6-5 | CASRQTANYGYTF
TRBJ2-1 | NA | TRBV12-3/TRBV12-4 | CASSFGSSYNEQFF
TRBJ2-7 | NA | TRBV5-1 | CASTDYYEQYF
TRBJ1-6 | NA | TRBV4-2 | CASSQDVPSSYNSPLHF
TRBJ2-3 | NA | TRBV7-9 | CASSLGYTDTQYF
TRBJ2-3 | TRBD2 | TRBV7-6 | CASSLSVSGGNTDTQYF
TRBJ2-2 | NA | TRBV11-1 | CASRFRGLSTGELFF
TRBJ2-3 | TRBD2 | TRBV20-1 | CSQTSGGITDTQYF
TRBJ1-1 | NA | TRBV30 | CAWSYGGFTEAFF
TRBJ2-5 | TRBD2 | TRBV5-6 | CASSLGLTSGREETQYF
TRBJ1-2 | TRBD1 | TRBV7-2 | CASSPDRVAYGYTF
TRBJ2-7 | TRBD2 | TRBV6-6 | CASSYSPASGGYEQYF
TRBJ1-1 | NA | TRBV5-1 | CASSAQGAGNTEAFF